The 22 T cell receptor beta chains below were found in one sample sequenced in a study of T cells after somatic rescue of genetic block. Clones were read by immunoSEQ multiplex PCR, and TCRdb kept only the in-frame ones, dropping some. The sample consists of 65,000 to 70,000 clones, about 90% of them appearing once. Sequences were obtained from peripheral blood mononuclear cells (PBMCs). Source of these receptors: a man between 35 and 55 years old.

The V gene is TRBV5-3, the J gene TRBJ2-7; no firm D call. TRBV5-3 counts as an open reading frame of uncertain function. The CDR3 is made up of 12 amino acids. V shed 0 bases and J shed 4 bases, with 5 bases lying between them. Here the CDR3 reads CARSLGFYEQYF. CDR3 bases: TGTGCCAGAAGCTTGGGGTTTTACGAGCAGTACTTC.

The V gene is TRBV5-1, the J gene TRBJ2-2; tentatively, D is TRBD2 (6 bases). CDR1 SGHRS and CDR2 YFSETQ come from the germline V gene. The CDR3 has 15 amino acids. The ends were cut back, 2 bases at V and 4 bases at J, with 12 bases in the middle. The CDR3 loop reads CASSFGGTGTGELFF. The CDR3 DNA follows: TGCGCCAGCAGCTTTGGCGGGACGGGCACCGGGGAGCTGTTTTTT.

The rearrangement joins TRBV21-1 to TRBJ2-1; the table's D call, TRBD1, was not checked against the DNA. TRBV21-1 is classified as a pseudogene. The CDR3 covers 15 residues. The CDR3 DNA reads as TGTGCCAGCAGCATAGGACAGGGGACGATGCATGAGCAGTTCTTC. Protein sequence: CASSIGQGTMHEQFF.

The genes are TRBV13 and TRBJ2-2; D uncertain. The germline V and J ends were trimmed by 3 bases and 2 bases, with 10 bases remaining between them. CDR1 is PRHDT and CDR2 is FYEKMQ in the germline V gene (reference sequence). This CDR3 has 15 amino acids. The CDR3 spells CASSLLLTNTGELFF. For the CDR3, the DNA is TGTGCCAGCAGCTTGTTGCTAACCAACACCGGGGAGCTGTTTTTT.

Concerning this clone itself: At one boundary the junction diverges from the germline segment, which might be a read error. The gene calls are TRBV7-7 and TRBJ1-1, with D possibly matching TRBD1 (6 bases). CDR3 size: 13 residues. The V gene's germline CDR1 is SSHAT and CDR2 FNYEAQ (reference sequence). CDR3 bases: TGTGCTAGCAGCTCGGACAGAGACACTGAAGCTTTCTTT. Its translation: CASSSDRDTEAFF.

J is TRBJ1-1 and V is TRBV5-6; D gene uncertain. V lost 2 bases and J 2 bases, leaving 7 bases between the germline ends. The V gene's germline CDR1 is SGHDT and CDR2 YYEEEE. The CDR3 has 13 amino acids. The CDR3 loop reads CASSFFSNTEAFF. Here the CDR3 DNA reads TGTGCCAGCAGCTTCTTCTCCAACACTGAAGCTTTCTTT.

This chain joins TRBV27 and TRBJ2-7, with D unclear. The CDR3 covers 13 residues. The germline CDR1 and CDR2 sequences are MNHEY and SMNVEV (reference sequence). The V end lost 0 bases, the J end lost 6 bases, and 9 bases lay between the germline ends. The CDR3 nucleotides read TGTGCCAGCAGTTTATCCCCTGGCTCCGAGCAGTACTTC. It is translated as CASSLSPGSEQYF.

The chain carries TRBV6-1 and TRBJ2-5, with TRBD2 identical over 13 bases. Per the germline V gene, CDR1 is MNHNS and CDR2 is SASEGT. V shed 8 bases, J shed 4 bases, and the junction held 4 bases outside the gene matches. This CDR3 is built from 14 residues. The CDR3 protein is CASRTSGRGETQYF. The CDR3 nucleotides read TGTGCCAGCCGCACTAGCGGGAGGGGAGAGACCCAGTACTTC.

Comment on this clone: With a much larger clone just one base away, this may be a read error. The chain couples TRBV7-9 to TRBJ2-5, with D possibly being TRBD1 or TRBD2 (7 bases each). Trimming shortened V by 5 bases and J by 5 bases, and 9 bases separated the two germline ends. Germline CDR1 and CDR2: SEHNR and FQNEAQ (reference sequence). This CDR3 has 12 residues. DNA of the CDR3: TGTGCCAGCAGCCAGGGGGGGGAGACCCAGTACTTC. The encoded protein is CASSQGGETQYF.

The chain recombines TRBV7-9 with TRBJ1-3; D not certain. The V and J ends lost 6 bases and 0 bases respectively, with 18 bases between them. The CDR3 runs to 17 residues. Germline V gene sequence: CDR1 SEHNR, CDR2 FQNEAQ (reference sequence). CDR3 DNA sequence: TGTGCCAGCAGAAAAACCGGCGGGCCCAACTCTGGAAACACCATATATTTT. Its protein product is CASRKTGGPNSGNTIYF.

The chain has TRBV18 and TRBJ1-5; TRBD1 matches 9 bases. V was clipped by 3 bases and J by 3 bases; unmatched bases: 3. Germline V lookup: CDR1 KGHSH, CDR2 LQKENI. The CDR3 sequence is 15 residues long. This CDR3 reads CASSPGQGYNQPQHF. CDR3 bases: TGTGCCAGCTCACCGGGACAGGGTTACAATCAGCCCCAGCATTTT.

This clone was seen only once. The genes are TRBV4-2 and TRBJ2-1, with D perhaps TRBD2 (5 bases). The CDR3 is made up of 18 amino acids. Per the germline V gene, CDR1 is LGHNA and CDR2 is YNFKEQ. V lost 0 bases to trimming and J lost 2 bases, with 17 bases between them. The CDR3 DNA sequence: TGTGCCAGCAGCCAAGAACCCGTCCGGGGAATCGCCTACAATGAGCAGTTCTTC. Residues: CASSQEPVRGIAYNEQFF.

The chain joins TRBV29-1 to TRBJ2-5; no definite D call. V shed 4 bases and J shed 0 bases, with 9 bases lying between them. This CDR3 is 13 amino acids long. CDR1 and CDR2 from the germline V gene are SQVTM and ANQGSEA. Here the CDR3 DNA reads TGCAGCGTTGGAGCCATATACCAAGAGACCCAGTACTTC. It codes for CSVGAIYQETQYF.

The chain is built from TRBV11-2 and TRBJ2-4, with D maybe TRBD2 (6 bases). The germline V gene encodes CDR1 SGHAT and CDR2 FQNNGV. V dropped 5 bases and J dropped 3 bases, with 17 bases sitting between them. CDR3 length equals 16 residues. In nucleotides, the CDR3 is TGTGCCAGCAGCGCAATCGGGAGAGGGGTCAAAAACATTCAGTACTTC. Translation: CASSAIGRGVKNIQYF.

The chain is built from TRBV2 and TRBJ1-6; 9 bases align to TRBD1. The junction had 9 bases not matched to a gene; V was cut back by 6 bases and J by 6 bases. This CDR3 has 16 residues. Germline V lookup: CDR1 SNHLY, CDR2 FYNNEI. The CDR3 DNA sequence: TGTGCCAGCAGGGGGGCACAGGGGGCCCTTAATTCACCCCTCCACTTT. It specifies CASRGAQGALNSPLHF. Full variable domain (rest looked up from reference TRBV2 and TRBJ1-6): EPEVTQTPSHQVTQMGQEVILRCVPISNHLYFYWYRQILGQKVEFLVSFYNNEISEKSEIFDDQFSVERPDGSNFTLKIRSTKLEDSAMYFCASRGAQGALNSPLHFGNGTRLTVT.

The rearrangement links TRBV6-6 to TRBJ2-7; the D gene is possibly TRBD2 (5 bases). CDR3 length: 13 residues. The germline V gene has CDR1 MNHNY and CDR2 SVGAGI (reference sequence). V was cut by 2 bases and J by 4 bases, with 9 bases left in between. The CDR3 sequence is CASSYGGSYEQYF. Written as DNA, the CDR3 is TGTGCCAGCAGTTACGGTGGGAGTTACGAGCAGTACTTC.

V gene TRBV2 combines with J gene TRBJ2-2, with a weak D call TRBD1 (5 bases). Trimming removed 5 bases at V and 0 bases at J, with 10 bases between. This CDR3 is built from 15 residues. Germline CDR1 SNHLY, CDR2 FYNNEI. CDR3 sequence reads: CASSRVDTNTGELFF. The CDR3 DNA reads as TGTGCCAGCAGTCGAGTGGACACGAACACCGGGGAGCTGTTTTTT.

The chain couples TRBV29-1 to TRBJ2-3; 9 positions agree with TRBD2. Losses at the gene ends were 2 bases for V and 2 bases for J; bases not matched to a gene: 2. Germline values: CDR1 SQVTM, CDR2 ANQGSEA. The CDR3 is made up of 14 amino acids. CDR3 loop: CSVELAGHTDTQYF. In nucleotides, the CDR3 is TGCAGCGTTGAACTAGCGGGACACACAGATACGCAGTATTTT.

J is TRBJ2-1 and V is TRBV19; 7 bases align to TRBD2. The CDR3 has 15 residues. Germline loops: CDR1 LNHDA, CDR2 SQIVND (reference sequence). V shed 6 bases, J shed 2 bases, and the junction held 7 bases outside the gene matches. The CDR3 spells CASSLRDYAYNEQFF. The CDR3 DNA follows: TGTGCCAGTAGCCTCCGGGACTACGCCTACAATGAGCAGTTCTTC. Full variable domain (rest looked up from reference TRBV19 and TRBJ2-1): DGGITQSPKYLFRKEGQNVTLSCEQNLNHDAMYWYRQDPGQGLRLIYYSQIVNDFQKGDIAEGYSVSREKKESFPLTVTSAQKNPTAFYLCASSLRDYAYNEQFFGPGTRLTVL.

This chain connects TRBV5-1 to TRBJ1-1; 7 bases fit TRBD1. The J segment lost 3 bases and the V segment lost 1 base, leaving 3 bases of the junction unmatched. Per the germline V gene, CDR1 is SGHRS and CDR2 is YFSETQ. The CDR3 runs 14 residues. The chain's CDR3 is CASSLRGRDTEAFF. In nucleotides, the CDR3 is TGCGCCAGCAGCTTGAGGGGGCGAGACACTGAAGCTTTCTTT.

This clone came up once. The V and J genes are TRBV4-3 and TRBJ2-5, with TRBD2 identical over 12 bases. V lost 4 bases to trimming and J lost 5 bases; unmatched junction nucleotides: 5. The CDR3 extends over 15 amino acids. Germline CDR1 and CDR2: LGHNA and YSLEER. The DNA of the CDR3 is TGCGCCAGCAGCCGAGGACTAGCGGGAATGGAGACCCAGTACTTC. Its protein product is CASSRGLAGMETQYF.

V is TRBV6-4 and J is TRBJ2-2, with D unclear. This CDR3 comprises 15 residues. Trimming took 0 bases from V and 1 from J, leaving 6 bases between them. In germline, CDR1 is MRHNA, CDR2 SNTAGT. The CDR3 DNA reads TGTGCCAGCAGTGACTCTCGGCAGAACACCGGGGAGCTGTTTTTT. The encoded protein is CASSDSRQNTGELFF.